One and the same sample provided the 27 T cell receptor beta chains below, sequenced in a study of siplizumab effects on memory and regulatory T cells. The table came from immunoSEQ multiplex PCR; TCRdb's copy has only in-frame clones and leaves some out. The sample contains roughly 62,000 clones, around 79% of which appear only once. The sequencing input was memory CD4+ T cells sorted from blood. Receptor source: a human donor in good health.

CDR3 protein: CASRDGGRAFF. DNA for the CDR3: TGTGCCAGCAGGGACGGGGGAAGAGCTTTCTTT. V gene TRBV28 combines with J gene TRBJ1-1, with D possibly TRBD1 on 5 matching bases. The CDR3 consists of 11 residues. The germline V gene encodes CDR1 MDHEN and CDR2 SYDVKM. The ends were cut back, 6 bases at V and 10 bases at J, with 12 bases in the middle. Complete variable domain (other parts from reference TRBV28 and TRBJ1-1): DVKVTQSSRYLVKRTGEKVFLECVQDMDHENMFWYRQDPGLGLRLIYFSYDVKMKEKGDIPEGYSVSREKKERFSLILESASTNQTSMYLCASRDGGRAFFGQGTRLTVV.

The genes are TRBV5-1 and TRBJ2-7; either TRBD1 or TRBD2 may fit D (5 bases each). Trimming removed 3 bases at V and 4 bases at J, with 17 bases between. The CDR3 contains 15 residues. CDR1 and CDR2 (germline): SGHRS, YFSETQ. Here the CDR3 reads CASSSGLSGMYEQYF. Here the CDR3 DNA reads TGCGCCAGCAGCTCGGGGCTAAGTGGAATGTACGAGCAGTACTTC.

This clone was observed a single time. This sequence joins TRBV5-1 and TRBJ2-7; D not certain. Looked up from germline, CDR1 is SGHRS and CDR2 is YFSETQ. V was shortened by 0 bases and J by 4 bases, with 5 bases between the two germline ends. This CDR3 comprises 12 residues. The CDR3 coding sequence is TGCGCCAGCAGCTTGGTGGGGTACGAGCAGTACTTC. This gives the protein CASSLVGYEQYF.

CDR3 nucleotides: TGTGCCAGCAGCCCCCGTCTCAGCCAGCCCCAGCATTTT. Its translation: CASSPRLSQPQHF. The genes are TRBV27 and TRBJ1-5; D ambiguous. Germline V gives CDR1 MNHEY, CDR2 SMNVEV (reference sequence). This CDR3 comprises 13 residues. Between the trimmed V and J ends, which lost 6 bases and 7 bases, there was a span of 13 bases.

This chain uses TRBV5-1 with TRBJ2-3; D perhaps matches TRBD1 (7 bases). V lost 7 bases and J lost 5, with 17 bases in between. Germline CDR1 SGHRS, CDR2 YFSETQ. CDR3 length: 14 amino acids. The CDR3 DNA sequence: TGCGCCAGCCGGGACACCCAGGGGGGAGATACGCAGTATTTT. This gives the protein CASRDTQGGDTQYF.

CDR3: CASSPGTGYWEQYF. CDR3 sequence (DNA): TGTGCCAGCAGCCCCGGGACAGGGTACTGGGAGCAGTACTTC. V is TRBV5-4 and J is TRBJ2-5; 9 nucleotides align to TRBD1. The CDR3 loop spans 14 amino acids. Germline assignment: CDR1 SGHNT and CDR2 YYREEE (reference sequence). V shed 4 bases and J 11 bases; nucleotides not matched to a gene: 12.

The chain recombines TRBV2 with TRBJ1-2; the match to TRBD1 covers 7 bases. J gave up 3 bases and V 4 bases, and 5 bases lay outside the gene matches. CDR3 length: 14 amino acids. In germline, CDR1 is SNHLY, CDR2 FYNNEI. The CDR3 sequence: CASSGTGAYYGYTF. Here the CDR3 DNA reads TGTGCCAGCAGTGGTACAGGGGCCTACTATGGCTACACCTTC.

CDR3 amino acids: CASSPQGAKQPQHF. In nucleotides, the CDR3 is TGTGCCAGCAGCCCACAGGGGGCAAAGCAGCCCCAGCATTTT. The V gene is TRBV2, the J gene TRBJ1-5, with 9 bases fitting TRBD1. Germline CDR1 and CDR2: SNHLY and FYNNEI. Trimming at V came to 6 bases and at J to 7 bases, leaving 7 bases not matched to a gene. This CDR3 is 14 amino acids long.

The CDR3 region has the DNA TGTGCTAGTGGACCCCCGACAGTCTCTTTCACAGATACGCAGTATTTT. This codes for CASGPPTVSFTDTQYF. The rearrangement uses TRBV12-5 and TRBJ2-3, with D maybe TRBD1 (5 bases). Deletions cut 6 bases from V and 2 bases from J, with 18 bases between. The CDR3 has 16 residues. Germline-derived CDR1 and CDR2 are LGHNT and FRNRAP. The entire variable domain, with the rest obtained from reference TRBV12-5 and TRBJ2-3, is as follows: DARVTQTPRHKVTEMGQEVTMRCQPILGHNTVFWYRQTMMQGLELLAYFRNRAPLDDSGMPKDRFSAEMPDATLATLKIQPSEPRDSAVYFCASGPPTVSFTDTQYFGPGTRLTVL.

V is TRBV12-5 and J is TRBJ1-4; TRBD1 might be the D (6 bases). V lost 6 bases, J lost 6 bases, and 14 bases lay in between. This CDR3 is 14 amino acids long. Germline V gene data show CDR1 as LGHNT and CDR2 as FRNRAP. The CDR3 reads CASGTGKADEKLFF. The CDR3 DNA is TGTGCTAGTGGAACAGGGAAAGCAGATGAAAAACTGTTTTTT.

The chain joins TRBV2 to TRBJ1-1; 7 nucleotides match TRBD1. V was clipped by 4 bases and J by 4 bases; unmatched bases: 9. The CDR3 has 15 amino acids. Germline-derived CDR1 and CDR2 are SNHLY and FYNNEI. Written as DNA, the CDR3 is TGTGCCAGCAGTGGGGAGGGGGCGGCGGTCACTGAAGCTTTCTTT. Protein product: CASSGEGAAVTEAFF.

This clone occurred a few times. The genes are TRBV9 and TRBJ1-3, with a possible D match to TRBD1 (6 bases). Deletions cut 1 base from V and 4 bases from J, with 21 bases between. This CDR3 has 18 residues. CDR1 SGDLS and CDR2 YYNGEE come from the germline V gene. The CDR3 sequence: CASSVFGRGGPPGNTIYF. CDR3 coding DNA: TGTGCCAGCAGCGTATTCGGGCGAGGGGGGCCTCCGGGAAACACCATATATTTT.

This chain links TRBV5-4 with TRBJ2-1; TRBD2 matches 10 bases. Germline assignment: CDR1 SGHNT and CDR2 YYREEE (reference sequence). With 3 bases clipped from V and 1 base from J, the junction kept 10 bases outside the gene matches. CDR3 length: 18 amino acids. The CDR3 sequence: CASSSMLGSGGSYNEQFF. The CDR3 DNA reads as TGTGCCAGCAGCTCAATGCTTGGTAGCGGGGGGTCCTACAATGAGCAGTTCTTC.

This chain uses TRBV7-6 with TRBJ2-7, with 7 bases aligning to TRBD1. After removal of 5 bases from V and 2 bases from J, the junction contained 9 bases not matched to a gene. CDR1 and CDR2 from the germline V gene are SGHVS and FNYEAQ. The length of the CDR3 is 15 residues. As DNA, the CDR3 is TGTGCCAGCAGCCCGCACAGGGGCCCTGCCTACGAGCAGTACTTC. It codes for CASSPHRGPAYEQYF. Using reference TRBV7-6 and TRBJ2-7 for the parts outside the CDR3, the full variable domain is GAGVSQSPRYKVTKRGQDVALRCDPISGHVSLYWYRQALGQGPEFLTYFNYEAQQDKSGLPNDRFSAERPEGSISTLTIQRTEQRDSAMYRCASSPHRGPAYEQYFGPGTRLTVT.

The V call is TRBV5-4, the J call TRBJ2-2, with D possibly being TRBD1 or TRBD2 (6 bases each). The CDR3 length is 19 residues. V lost 1 base to trimming and J lost 6 bases, with 25 bases between them. CDR1 is SGHNT and CDR2 is YYREEE in the germline V gene (reference sequence). The DNA of the CDR3 is TGTGCCAGCAGCTTGCGTCGATCGGGGGCCCTCTCTTATGCCGGGGAGCTGTTTTTT. Protein: CASSLRRSGALSYAGELFF.

A word on this clone: Germline and junction disagree at one end, which may indicate a read error. V usage is TRBV19 and J usage is TRBJ2-5, with D maybe TRBD1 (5 bases). Germline assignment: CDR1 LNHDA and CDR2 SQIVND (reference sequence). This CDR3 comprises 13 residues. In DNA, the CDR3 is TGTGCCAGTAGTGGGGCAGGTCAAGGGACCCAGTACTTC. This codes for CASSGAGQGTQYF.

The gene calls are TRBV4-3 and TRBJ1-5, with D unclear. V was trimmed by 0 bases and J by 4 bases, leaving 7 bases between them. The CDR3 has 14 amino acids. Germline V CDR1 and CDR2: LGHNA, YSLEER. CDR3 residues: CASSQDSLNQPQHF. The DNA of the CDR3 is TGCGCCAGCAGCCAAGACAGTCTAAATCAGCCCCAGCATTTT.

This clone was seen more than once but under ten times. The chain links TRBV7-6 to TRBJ2-2; a weak D match, TRBD2 (5 bases). Germline V gives CDR1 SGHVS, CDR2 FNYEAQ. The V and J ends lost 1 base and 4 bases respectively, with 13 bases between them. This CDR3 has 16 residues. CDR3 sequence reads: CASSLVAGSGTGELFF. The CDR3 DNA is TGTGCCAGCAGCTTAGTGGCGGGCTCGGGCACCGGGGAGCTGTTTTTT.

A word on this clone: A junction boundary mismatches the germline segment, possibly from a read error. This chain connects TRBV15 to TRBJ1-3; D is unresolved. Germline V gives CDR1 LNHNV, CDR2 YYDKDF (reference sequence). There are 14 residues in the CDR3. CDR3 region: CATGRAAGGNTIYF. In DNA, the CDR3 is TGTGCCACCGGCAGAGCTGCGGGTGGAAACACCATATATTTT.

This clone has a handful of counts. This chain links TRBV19 with TRBJ1-5; tentative D call: TRBD1 (6 bases). V shed 4 bases and J shed 3 bases, with 16 bases lying between them. The CDR3 is made up of 16 amino acids. CDR1 and CDR2 (germline): LNHDA, SQIVND (reference sequence). CDR3 loop: CASSRGTIRNNQPQHF. CDR3 DNA sequence: TGTGCCAGTAGTAGGGGGACAATCCGGAACAATCAGCCCCAGCATTTT.

The gene calls are TRBV6-1 and TRBJ2-1; D uncertain. Trimming took 8 bases from V and 3 from J, leaving 8 bases between them. The CDR3 sequence is 12 residues long. Germline CDR1 MNHNS, CDR2 SASEGT. The DNA for the CDR3 is TGTGCCAGCGGTAACCTCTACAATGAGCAGTTCTTC. Translated, it gives CASGNLYNEQFF.

The V and J genes are TRBV15 and TRBJ2-3; D may be TRBD2 (5 bases). CDR3 length: 15 amino acids. CDR1 LNHNV and CDR2 YYDKDF come from the germline V gene (reference sequence). V was pared by 7 bases and J by 0 bases, with 14 bases between. CDR3 in DNA: TGTGCCACCATGGCGGACTCAGCTAGCACAGATACGCAGTATTTT. Its protein product is CATMADSASTDTQYF.

The V call is TRBV4-3, the J call TRBJ2-7; 8 nucleotides line up with TRBD1. CDR3 length equals 16 residues. CDR1 LGHNA and CDR2 YSLEER come from the germline V gene. V trimming: 4 bases; J trimming: 5 bases; junction bases outside the gene matches: 13. The CDR3 here is CASSLPRGPGPHEQYF. The CDR3 nucleotides read TGCGCCAGCAGCCTACCCAGGGGGCCCGGTCCCCACGAGCAGTACTTC.

The chain couples TRBV6-4 to TRBJ1-3; the match to TRBD1 covers 7 bases. The junction had 14 bases not matched to a gene; V was cut back by 6 bases and J by 9 bases. CDR1 is MRHNA, CDR2 SNTAGT, per germline. CDR3 length: 15 amino acids. The CDR3 bases are TGTGCCAGCAGCGAGCCCCGACAGGGACCAGGCACCATATATTTT. It is translated as CASSEPRQGPGTIYF.

The V call is TRBV2, the J call TRBJ1-2; D is possibly TRBD1 (5 bases). Per germline, CDR1 SNHLY and CDR2 FYNNEI. V lost 4 bases to trimming and J lost 5 bases, with 11 bases between them. The CDR3 consists of 13 residues. The CDR3 spells CASSVRGQYGYTF. For the CDR3, the DNA is TGTGCCAGCAGTGTTAGGGGCCAATATGGCTACACCTTC. Using reference TRBV2 and TRBJ1-2 for the parts outside the CDR3, the full variable domain is EPEVTQTPSHQVTQMGQEVILRCVPISNHLYFYWYRQILGQKVEFLVSFYNNEISEKSEIFDDQFSVERPDGSNFTLKIRSTKLEDSAMYFCASSVRGQYGYTFGSGTRLTVV.

The chain has TRBV28 and TRBJ1-5; D gene uncertain. This CDR3 region has 15 residues. The germline CDR1 and CDR2 sequences are MDHEN and SYDVKM. The V end was cut by 3 bases, the J end by 7 bases, with 16 bases between. The CDR3 region has the DNA TGTGCCAGCAGTTTTTTCGGCAGCCGGCACCAGCCCCAGCATTTT. Protein product: CASSFFGSRHQPQHF.

This chain links TRBV4-1 with TRBJ1-5; 10 nucleotides line up with TRBD1. The length of the CDR3 is 15 residues. CDR1 MGHRA and CDR2 YSYEKL come from the germline V gene. The V segment lost 6 bases and the J segment 7 bases; nucleotides outside the gene matches: 9. This CDR3 is CASSRDRGLWQPQHF. The DNA of the CDR3 is TGCGCCAGCAGTCGGGACAGGGGTTTATGGCAGCCCCAGCATTTT.